A single TCR beta chain is shown here with its context. The target antigen is unknown. This record comes from a study of CD4 T cells in relation to SARS-CoV-2 and coronaviruses. General observations from the study: Memory recall responses, not primary responses primed in culture, are what the assay detects. Crossreactivity was assessed only for spike protein, not other viral proteins.

The unexposed donors gave CD4+ T cells in about 2011-2019, prior to COVID-19. Naive and memory CD4+ T cell DNA was deep-sequenced without culture. Produced via immunoSEQ multiplex PCR; TCRdb's table is partial and in-frame only. This sample has 55,000 to 75,000 clones, with around 87% found just once. Trimming took 3 bases from V and 7 from J; bases not matched to a gene: 6. The CDR3 is made up of 16 amino acids. Germline loops: CDR1 SGDLS, CDR2 YYNGEE. The specimen was memory CD4+ T cells from PBMCs. The TCR originated in a human donor in good health. The chain carries TRBV9 and TRBJ2-3, with TRBD2 matching 15 bases. CDR3 amino acids: CASSATGTSGGNTQYF. In nucleotides, the CDR3 is TGTGCCAGCAGCGCGACCGGGACTAGCGGGGGGAATACGCAGTATTTT.